One sample yielded the 17 T cell receptor beta chains listed below, sequenced in a study of CD8 T cells in Susac syndrome. A quantity of 0.5 to 1 ug RNA underwent reverse transcription using random hexamers. TCRdb reanalysed the immunoSEQ multiplex PCR reads using MiXCR and keeps one entry per CDR3 protein. There are about 85,000 distinct CDR3 sequences in the sample; just under 95% occur only once, and roughly 0.5% lies in the top ten. Sequenced material: CD8+ T cells from PBMCs. The origin of the receptors is a human donor with Susac syndrome.

The rearrangement uses TRBV20-1 and TRBJ2-7, with 13 bases identical to TRBD2. The germline gives CDR1 DFQATT, CDR2 SNEGSKA (reference sequence). With V trimmed by 5 bases and J by 4 bases, 8 bases remained unmatched. The CDR3 has 15 amino acids. The CDR3 DNA follows: TGCAGTGCTCCCGGACTAGCGGGAGATCCGTACGAGCAGTACTTC. Translated: CSAPGLAGDPYEQYF.

This clonotype was detected only once. The genes are TRBV6-5 and TRBJ2-7, with 7 bases matching TRBD2. Per the germline V gene, CDR1 is MNHEY and CDR2 is SVGAGI. The CDR3 totals 14 residues. J was trimmed by 4 bases and V by 1 base; bases with no gene match: 4. The CDR3 reads CASSYLAGVYEQYF. Here the CDR3 DNA reads TGTGCCAGCAGTTACTTGGCGGGAGTGTACGAGCAGTACTTC.

The chain combines TRBV27 with TRBJ2-1; D gene ambiguous. The V end lost 4 bases, the J end lost 6 bases, and 16 bases lay between the germline ends. Looked up from germline, CDR1 is MNHEY and CDR2 is SMNVEV (reference sequence). The CDR3 contains 15 residues. Here the CDR3 reads CASSSIPSGPNEQFF. As DNA, the CDR3 is TGTGCCAGCAGTTCAATCCCCTCGGGCCCCAATGAGCAGTTCTTC.

This CDR3 is CASNPGVDSYNEQFF. In nucleotides, the CDR3 is TGCGCCAGCAACCCTGGGGTGGACTCCTACAATGAGCAGTTCTTC. The gene calls are TRBV5-1 and TRBJ2-1; D call uncertain. Germline V lookup: CDR1 SGHRS, CDR2 YFSETQ. The V end was cut by 6 bases, the J end by 0 bases, with 13 bases between. CDR3 size: 15 residues.

This chain joins TRBV30 and TRBJ1-4, with TRBD1 identical over 7 bases. The V gene's germline CDR1 is GTSNPN and CDR2 SVGIG (reference sequence). The CDR3 covers 12 residues. V trimming: 8 bases; J trimming: 6 bases; junction bases outside the gene matches: 6. CDR3 sequence (DNA): TGTGCCGGGACAGCGAATTATGAAAAACTGTTTTTT. It encodes CAGTANYEKLFF. Supplemented by reference TRBV30 and TRBJ1-4, the full variable domain reads SQTIHQWPATLVQPVGSPLSLECTVEGTSNPNLYWYRQAAGRGLQLLFYSVGIGQISSEVPQNLSASRPQDRQFILSSKKLLLSDSGFYLCAGTANYEKLFFGSGTQLSVL.

This clonotype was detected once. The chain employs TRBV7-9 and TRBJ2-7; D may be TRBD2 (6 bases). The germline gives CDR1 SEHNR, CDR2 FQNEAQ (reference sequence). Trimming stripped 1 base from V and 0 bases from J, with 10 bases between. CDR3 length: 15 residues. In nucleotides, the CDR3 is TGTGCCAGCAGCTTAGAGGGAGGAATCTCCTACGAGCAGTACTTC. Encoded protein: CASSLEGGISYEQYF. Together with reference TRBV7-9 and TRBJ2-7, the CDR3 gives the full variable domain: DTGVSQNPRHKITKRGQNVTFRCDPISEHNRLYWYRQTLGQGPEFLTYFQNEAQLEKSRLLSDRFSAERPKGSFSTLEIQRTEQGDSAMYLCASSLEGGISYEQYFGPGTRLTVT.

The chain recombines TRBV27 with TRBJ2-7; D is possibly TRBD1 (6 bases). CDR1 and CDR2 from the germline V gene are MNHEY and SMNVEV (reference sequence). The CDR3 sequence is 15 residues long. The V and J ends lost 2 bases and 3 bases respectively, with 14 bases between them. The DNA for the CDR3 is TGTGCCAGCAGTTTAAGTGGCAGGGGATTCTACGAGCAGTACTTC. This sequence encodes CASSLSGRGFYEQYF.

This chain links TRBV3-1 with TRBJ2-7, with D unresolved. This CDR3 is 14 amino acids long. Trimming left V 0 bases short and J 2 bases short, with 8 bases between. Germline V lookup: CDR1 LGHDT, CDR2 YNNKEL (reference sequence). The CDR3 DNA follows: TGTGCCAGCAGCCAAGAAGGTCGTACCTACGAGCAGTACTTC. Its translation: CASSQEGRTYEQYF.

The chain recombines TRBV29-1 with TRBJ2-2; no reliable D call. V was shortened by 4 bases and J by 4 bases, with 7 bases between the two germline ends. The CDR3 contains 12 residues. Germline values: CDR1 SQVTM, CDR2 ANQGSEA. CDR3 loop: CSVVLGTGELFF. CDR3 DNA: TGCAGCGTTGTCCTGGGCACCGGGGAGCTGTTTTTT.

V and J are TRBV7-8 and TRBJ2-7, with D perhaps matching TRBD1 or TRBD2 (5 bases each). This CDR3 comprises 13 residues. Germline V CDR1 and CDR2: SGHVS, FQNEAQ. Trimming stripped 3 bases from V and 6 bases from J, with 12 bases between. The CDR3 here is CASSLDWDGEQYF. Here the CDR3 DNA reads TGTGCCAGCAGCTTGGACTGGGACGGCGAGCAGTACTTC.

The rearrangement links TRBV12-3 or TRBV12-4 to TRBJ2-2, with 7 bases fitting TRBD1. The J segment lost 9 bases and the V segment lost 6 bases, leaving 4 bases of the junction unmatched. The CDR3 has 12 residues. CDR3: CASSPGGWELFF. The CDR3 DNA reads as TGTGCCAGCAGCCCAGGGGGTTGGGAGCTGTTTTTT.

The chain joins TRBV20-1 to TRBJ2-1, with 9 bases lining up with TRBD1. Germline CDR1 DFQATT, CDR2 SNEGSKA (reference sequence). This CDR3 comprises 17 residues. J lost 4 bases, V lost 1 base, and 11 bases had no gene match. The chain's CDR3 is CSARAPGDRDPYNEQFF. The CDR3 bases are TGCAGTGCTAGAGCCCCGGGGGACAGGGACCCTTACAATGAGCAGTTCTTC.

V usage is TRBV28 and J usage is TRBJ2-7; 13 bases are shared with TRBD2. Germline CDR1 and CDR2: MDHEN and SYDVKM. This CDR3 region has 15 residues. Trimming removed 4 bases from V and 3 bases from J; junction bases left unmatched: 3. The chain's CDR3 is CASSSRTSGSYEQYF. CDR3 nucleotides: TGTGCCAGCAGTTCCCGGACTAGCGGGAGCTACGAGCAGTACTTC.

The V call is TRBV25-1, the J call TRBJ1-1; D unclear. Trimming took 1 base from V and 1 from J, leaving 16 bases between them. CDR3 length: 17 residues. The germline gives CDR1 MGHDK, CDR2 SYGVNS. DNA of the CDR3: TGTGCCAGCAGTGAATTTCACTCCGGTTTCTGGAACACTGAAGCTTTCTTT. This codes for CASSEFHSGFWNTEAFF.

V is TRBV30 and J is TRBJ2-1, with D unclear. The germline V gene has CDR1 GTSNPN and CDR2 SVGIG (reference sequence). The germline V and J ends were trimmed by 2 bases and 14 bases, with 13 bases remaining between them. The CDR3 length is 11 residues. CDR3 DNA: TGTGCCTGGAGTTCGTTTACCCAGGAGTTCTTC. Its translation: CAWSSFTQEFF.

In its sample, this clonotype was seen a few times. CDR3 DNA: TGCAGTGCTAGAGGAGGGCGGGAGTGGGCCGAGCAGTACTTC. Its translation is CSARGGREWAEQYF. The chain has TRBV20-1 and TRBJ2-7, with 7 bases matching TRBD2. V trimming: 1 base; J trimming: 6 bases; junction bases outside the gene matches: 9. Germline CDR1 and CDR2: DFQATT and SNEGSKA (reference sequence). CDR3 size: 14 residues.

V is TRBV14 and J is TRBJ1-2; D is unresolved. The V end lost 1 base, the J end lost 7 bases, and 13 bases lay between the germline ends. Germline loops: CDR1 SGHDN, CDR2 FVKESK. CDR3 length: 14 amino acids. The CDR3 loop reads CASSQGRFGPGYTF. DNA for the CDR3: TGTGCCAGCAGCCAAGGAAGGTTCGGGCCTGGCTACACCTTC.